Below, 21 T cell receptor beta chains from the same sample are listed, as sequenced in a study of T cells in Graves' hyperthyroidism and ophthalmopathy (dated by TCRdb to between 2018 and 2021). Libraries were prepared through multiplex PCR. The sequencing machine was an Illumina HiSeq 2000. Amplification of TCR beta CDR3 regions was carried out from RNA transcripts. The TCR CDR3 was subjected to a first round of RT-PCR using the HTBI primer set and the Qiagen OneStep RT-PCR kit. The public reads were quality trimmed at Q25 with fastp and then assembled into clones with MiXCR by TCRdb, keeping productive beta chains. Each entry merges the rows of one CDR3 protein and shows their most common DNA and genes. Across this sample there are 250,000 to 300,000 distinct CDR3 sequences, with less than 15% seen only once. The ten largest clones represent 7.8% of the sample. What was sequenced was blood. All receptors derive from a woman in her 30s with Graves' hyperthyroidism that later progressed to Graves' ophthalmopathy.

This clonotype was counted many times. V gene TRBV27 combines with J gene TRBJ1-1; D ambiguous. The CDR3 length is 13 residues. The germline CDR1 and CDR2 sequences are MNHEY and SMNVEV (reference sequence). The ends were cut back, 2 bases at V and 4 bases at J, with 8 bases in the middle. CDR3 bases: TGTGCCAGCAGTTTACTGGGAGGCACTGAAGCTTTCTTT. This encodes CASSLLGGTEAFF.

A word on this clonotype: The germline gene is not matched at one end of the junction; a read error may be the cause. The J gene is TRBJ2-1, the V gene TRBV5-6; weak D call: TRBD2 (6 bases). This CDR3 has 14 amino acids. Per the germline V gene, CDR1 is SGHDT and CDR2 is YYEEEE. CDR3 protein: CASSLGLDDNGQFF. CDR3 in DNA: TGTGCCAGCAGCTTGGGACTAGATGACAATGGGCAGTTCTTC.

In this sample, this clonotype turned up a few times. V gene TRBV4-1 combines with J gene TRBJ2-7, with D tentatively TRBD1 or TRBD2 (5 bases each). The CDR3 consists of 14 residues. Trimming removed 2 bases from V and 3 bases from J, with 11 bases in between. The germline V gene has CDR1 MGHRA and CDR2 YSYEKL. CDR3 coding DNA: TGCGCCAGCAGCCAAAGAACTGGGGGCTACGAGCAGTACTTC. Its translation is CASSQRTGGYEQYF.

The gene calls are TRBV2 and TRBJ1-1; maybe TRBD1 (5 bases). V was clipped by 7 bases and J by 3 bases, with 15 bases between them. The CDR3 has 14 amino acids. Germline V gives CDR1 SNHLY, CDR2 FYNNEI. This CDR3 is CASMGDLGDTEAFF. In nucleotides, the CDR3 is TGTGCCAGCATGGGGGATCTGGGGGACACTGAAGCTTTCTTT.

This clonotype was seen ten or more times. This chain links TRBV7-2 with TRBJ2-3; 9 bases line up with TRBD1. The CDR3 is made up of 16 amino acids. Losses at the gene ends were 5 bases for V and 3 bases for J; bases not matched to a gene: 9. Germline V gene data show CDR1 as SGHTA and CDR2 as FQGNSA. DNA for the CDR3: TGTGCCAGCAGCCCAGCCGGGACAGGGCTGACAGATACGCAGTATTTT. Encoded protein: CASSPAGTGLTDTQYF.

This clonotype was seen more than once but under ten times. The chain joins TRBV9 to TRBJ2-7, with D perhaps given as TRBD1 or TRBD2 (7 bases each). CDR1 and CDR2 (germline): SGDLS, YYNGEE. CDR3 length equals 15 residues. Trimming took off 1 base at V and 4 bases at J, with 15 bases between the two ends. The CDR3 sequence: CASSVRGDRVYEQYF. CDR3 DNA sequence: TGTGCCAGCAGCGTACGGGGGGACAGAGTTTACGAGCAGTACTTC. The full variable domain, completed using reference TRBV9 and TRBJ2-7, is DSGVTQTPKHLITATGQRVTLRCSPRSGDLSVYWYQQSLDQGLQFLIQYYNGEERAKGNILERFSAQQFPDLHSELNLSSLELGDSALYFCASSVRGDRVYEQYFGPGTRLTVT.

Turning to this clonotype: This may be a read error, as it is one base from a much larger clone. The chain has TRBV10-3 and TRBJ2-1; 7 nucleotides match TRBD1. The CDR3 is 15 residues long. CDR1 and CDR2 from the germline V gene are ENHRY and SYGVKD. After removal of 2 bases from V and 6 bases from J, the junction contained 7 bases not matched to a gene. The CDR3 spells CAISEEQGVRNEQFF. The DNA for the CDR3 is TGTGCCATCAGTGAGGAGCAGGGGGTTCGCAATGAGCAGTTCTTC.

This clonotype was counted ten times or more. The V and J genes are TRBV2 and TRBJ2-3; perhaps TRBD2 as D (6 bases). Trimming cost V 5 bases and J 9 bases, with 12 bases left between them. CDR3 length equals 12 residues. The germline CDR1 and CDR2 sequences are SNHLY and FYNNEI. Written as DNA, the CDR3 is TGTGCCAGCAGTCCCCTCCGGGGGACGCAGTATTTT. It specifies CASSPLRGTQYF.

The chain is built from TRBV6-2 or TRBV6-3 and TRBJ2-3; D is unclear. The ends were cut back, 7 bases at V and 0 bases at J, with 14 bases in the middle. The CDR3 length is 15 residues. The V gene's germline CDR1 is MNHEY and CDR2 SVGEGT. The CDR3 region has the DNA TGTGCCAGCACAGCGCTAACTACTAGCACAGATACGCAGTATTTT. Translation gives CASTALTTSTDTQYF.

This clonotype was seen ten or more times. V usage is TRBV2 and J usage is TRBJ1-5; the D is unclear. V lost 9 bases and J lost 1, with 13 bases in between. Germline-derived CDR1 and CDR2 are SNHLY and FYNNEI. This CDR3 comprises 14 residues. This CDR3 reads CASAVGRSNQPQHF. The CDR3 DNA is TGTGCCAGTGCCGTCGGCAGAAGCAATCAGCCCCAGCATTTT.

In this sample, this clonotype turned up many times. The V gene is TRBV4-3, the J gene TRBJ2-7; 7 bases are a match to TRBD2. Trimming at V came to 0 bases and at J to 1 base, leaving 6 bases not matched to a gene. CDR3 length equals 16 residues. Per the germline V gene, CDR1 is LGHNA and CDR2 is YSLEER. The CDR3: CASSQDWSGVSYEQYF. The DNA of the CDR3 is TGCGCCAGCAGCCAAGACTGGAGCGGGGTATCCTACGAGCAGTACTTC.

V gene TRBV6-5 combines with J gene TRBJ1-5; no firm D call. The germline CDR1 and CDR2 sequences are MNHEY and SVGAGI. This CDR3 spans 13 amino acids. Trimming cost V 2 bases and J 7 bases, with 9 bases left between them. DNA of the CDR3: TGTGCCAGCAGTTACGACAAAACCCAGCCCCAGCATTTT. It specifies CASSYDKTQPQHF.

This clonotype appeared many times. The V gene is TRBV27, the J gene TRBJ1-1; no reliable D call. Per germline, CDR1 MNHEY and CDR2 SMNVEV (reference sequence). With 3 bases removed from V and 2 bases from J, the gap between germline ends came to 7 bases. This CDR3 spans 13 amino acids. CDR3 sequence reads: CASSLGFNTEAFF. CDR3 nucleotides: TGTGCCAGCAGTTTGGGGTTTAACACTGAAGCTTTCTTT.

This clonotype was picked up many times. The J gene is TRBJ1-1, the V gene TRBV6-1; D ambiguous. The V and J ends lost 1 base and 6 bases respectively, with 9 bases between them. The CDR3 is 13 amino acids. Germline CDR1 is MNHNS and CDR2 is SASEGT. This CDR3 is CASSEVAPPEAFF. The CDR3 DNA follows: TGTGCCAGCAGTGAAGTAGCTCCCCCTGAAGCTTTCTTT.

This clonotype appeared many times. The rearrangement joins TRBV18 to TRBJ1-1; possible D gene TRBD1, 5 bases. The CDR3 loop spans 13 amino acids. Between the trimmed V and J ends, which lost 3 bases and 4 bases, there was a span of 9 bases. Germline values: CDR1 KGHSH, CDR2 LQKENI. CDR3 bases: TGTGCCAGCTCACCGGGGGGAACCACTGAAGCTTTCTTT. Residues: CASSPGGTTEAFF.

This clonotype was detected many times. The chain couples TRBV7-9 to TRBJ2-2, with 9 nucleotides matching TRBD1. The J segment lost 7 bases and the V segment lost 0 bases, leaving 3 bases of the junction unmatched. CDR3 size: 15 residues. Germline CDR1 and CDR2: SEHNR and FQNEAQ (reference sequence). The DNA for the CDR3 is TGTGCCAGCAGCTTAGCGGGACAGGGCGTCGGGGAGCTGTTTTTT. The encoded protein is CASSLAGQGVGELFF.

This clonotype was detected many times. The rearrangement uses TRBV30 and TRBJ2-3; D is unresolved. Per germline, CDR1 GTSNPN and CDR2 SVGIG (reference sequence). The CDR3 has 13 residues. The V end lost 0 bases, the J end lost 3 bases, and 7 bases lay between the germline ends. As DNA, the CDR3 is TGTGCCTGGAGTGTAACTTATACAGATACGCAGTATTTT. Translating gives CAWSVTYTDTQYF.

In this sample, this clonotype turned up many times. V is TRBV2 and J is TRBJ2-3; D gene unclear. V lost 1 base and J 0 bases, leaving 5 bases between the germline ends. CDR1 SNHLY and CDR2 FYNNEI come from the germline V gene. The CDR3 is made up of 14 amino acids. CDR3 loop: CASSEGQSTDTQYF. The CDR3 DNA reads as TGTGCCAGCAGTGAAGGGCAGAGCACAGATACGCAGTATTTT.

This clonotype was recorded many times. The genes are TRBV20-1 and TRBJ2-2, with D possibly matching TRBD2 (5 bases). The CDR3 spans 16 residues. CDR1 DFQATT and CDR2 SNEGSKA come from the germline V gene (reference sequence). V lost 3 bases and J lost 3, with 17 bases in between. Here the CDR3 reads CSARDGGGYYTGELFF. Here the CDR3 DNA reads TGCAGTGCTAGGGATGGTGGAGGCTATTACACCGGGGAGCTGTTTTTT.

In its sample, this clonotype was seen many times. The chain recombines TRBV15 with TRBJ2-5; no clear D. The CDR3 consists of 17 residues. Germline V gives CDR1 LNHNV, CDR2 YYDKDF (reference sequence). V gave up 5 bases and J gave up 0 bases, with 19 bases separating them. CDR3 amino acids: CATSGSSVRLYQETQYF. In nucleotides, the CDR3 is TGTGCCACCAGCGGTAGTTCTGTCCGATTGTACCAAGAGACCCAGTACTTC. The complete variable domain, with remaining parts taken from reference TRBV15 and TRBJ2-5, reads DAMVIQNPRYQVTQFGKPVTLSCSQTLNHNVMYWYQQKSSQAPKLLFHYYDKDFNNEADTPDNFQSRRPNTSFCFLDIRSPGLGDTAMYLCATSGSSVRLYQETQYFGPGTRLLVL.

This clonotype was observed a handful of times. The CDR3 reads CASSSYRGSYEQYF. CDR3 bases: TGTGCCAGCAGCTCCTACAGGGGGAGCTACGAGCAGTACTTC. This chain connects TRBV7-8 to TRBJ2-7; 8 bases fit TRBD1. The CDR3 has 14 residues. The V gene's germline CDR1 is SGHVS and CDR2 FQNEAQ. J gave up 3 bases and V 4 bases, and 5 bases lay outside the gene matches. Complete variable domain (other parts from reference TRBV7-8 and TRBJ2-7): GAGVSQSPRYKVAKRGQDVALRCDPISGHVSLFWYQQALGQGPEFLTYFQNEAQLDKSGLPSDRFFAERPEGSVSTLKIQRTQQEDSAVYLCASSSYRGSYEQYFGPGTRLTVT.